This T cell receptor (beta chain) was observed in a study of blood T cell repertoires in COVID-19. This clone was detected only a few times. Germline assignment: CDR1 MGHDK and CDR2 SYGVNS. This CDR3 has 16 amino acids. Trimming removed 1 base from V and 2 bases from J; junction bases left unmatched: 5. Clones were sequenced by immunoSEQ multiplex PCR, and TCRdb holds only the in-frame ones, with some missing. The repertoire holds 200,000 to 250,000 clones, over 60% seen once, with over 7% in the top ten. The sample taken for sequencing was peripheral blood. The V call is TRBV25-1, the J call TRBJ1-5; 7 nucleotides match TRBD1. The clonotype originates from a woman in her seventies with acute or convalescent COVID-19. The CDR3 coding sequence is TGTGCCAGCAGTGAATCTACAGGGGTAGGCAATCAGCCCCAGCATTTT. This sequence encodes CASSESTGVGNQPQHF.